A single sample is the source of the 3 T cell receptor beta chains below, sequenced in a study of OX40 agonist ivuxolimab in advanced cancers. Some clones are missing from TCRdb's copy, which holds only in-frame ones; the method was immunoSEQ multiplex PCR. The data contain around 30,000 clones, approximately 93% of them singletons. Sequencing used CD4+ or CD8+ T cells sorted from blood, obtained in a trial of the OX40 agonist ivuxolimab. The source is an adult with an advanced solid tumor such as melanoma, head and neck, liver or kidney cancer.

This chain links TRBV27 with TRBJ2-7; D remains unclear. The germline V and J ends were trimmed by 0 bases and 0 bases, with 15 bases remaining between them. Germline loops: CDR1 MNHEY, CDR2 SMNVEV (reference sequence). The CDR3 contains 17 residues. CDR3 region: CASSLSWTEPFSYEQYF. The CDR3 DNA reads TGTGCCAGCAGTTTATCTTGGACGGAGCCCTTCTCCTACGAGCAGTACTTC.

The V call is TRBV19, the J call TRBJ2-3; 9 bases fit TRBD2. The germline V gene encodes CDR1 LNHDA and CDR2 SQIVND (reference sequence). There are 16 residues in the CDR3. With 10 bases clipped from V and 0 bases from J, the junction kept 11 bases outside the gene matches. The CDR3 DNA reads as TGTGCCATAGATAGCGGGAGAAAACCCAGCACAGATACGCAGTATTTT. Its protein is CAIDSGRKPSTDTQYF.

This sequence joins TRBV12-5 and TRBJ2-3; 8 bases agree with TRBD1. With V trimmed by 1 base and J by 4 bases, 1 base remained unmatched. Germline values: CDR1 LGHNT, CDR2 FRNRAP. The length of the CDR3 is 14 residues. CDR3 coding DNA: TGTGCTAGTGGTTTGGCAGGGGGCCCAGATACGCAGTATTTT. This translates into CASGLAGGPDTQYF.